The 29 T cell receptor beta chains given below trace back to one sample, sequenced in a study of T cells after yellow fever vaccination. TCRdb reprocessed the 5' RACE reads via MiXCR and lists one record per CDR3 protein. The table has more than 450,000 distinct CDR3 sequences, 20% to 25% seen once. Sequenced material: PBMCs, taken 20 to 25 days after the first yellow fever vaccination. These receptors originate from a man aged 18-30 years who received the YFV17D yellow fever vaccine.

This clonotype has a handful of counts. The chain couples TRBV7-9 to TRBJ2-7; no firm D call. The CDR3 has 14 residues. The V end was cut by 4 bases, the J end by 0 bases, with 10 bases between. Germline V CDR1 and CDR2: SEHNR, FQNEAQ (reference sequence). The CDR3 region is CASSSQESSYEQYF. CDR3 DNA: TGTGCCAGCAGCTCCCAGGAGAGCTCCTACGAGCAGTACTTC.

This clonotype was seen a handful of times. In nucleotides, the CDR3 is TGTGCCAGCAGTGAAGAGGATAGCTCCTACAATGAGCAGTTCTTC. Translated: CASSEEDSSYNEQFF. V gene TRBV6-1 combines with J gene TRBJ2-1; D gene ambiguous. Germline values: CDR1 MNHNS, CDR2 SASEGT. Between the trimmed V and J ends, which lost 1 base and 0 bases, there was a span of 7 bases. This CDR3 region has 15 residues.

The V and J genes are TRBV10-3 and TRBJ2-2; D remains unclear. V dropped 6 bases and J dropped 1 base, with 6 bases sitting between them. The germline V gene encodes CDR1 ENHRY and CDR2 SYGVKD. CDR3 length equals 13 residues. CDR3 DNA: TGTGCCATCAGGGACGGGAACACCGGGGAGCTGTTTTTT. This gives the protein CAIRDGNTGELFF.

This clonotype was counted only a few times. The chain has TRBV12-5 and TRBJ2-5, with TRBD2 matching over 14 bases. V shed 4 bases, J shed 4 bases, and the junction held 5 bases outside the gene matches. CDR3 length: 16 residues. In germline, CDR1 is LGHNT, CDR2 FRNRAP. The CDR3 loop is CASGSSGLAGGETQYF. The CDR3, as DNA: TGTGCTAGTGGTTCTTCAGGACTAGCGGGGGGAGAGACCCAGTACTTC.

This clonotype was counted a few times. The chain uses TRBV19 and TRBJ2-1; no definite D call. The CDR3 is made up of 15 amino acids. From germline, CDR1 is LNHDA and CDR2 SQIVND (reference sequence). Trimming left V 1 base short and J 3 bases short, with 10 bases between. The CDR3 DNA is TGTGCCAGTAGTATAGGTGGGCTCCTCTACAATGAGCAGTTCTTC. Its translation is CASSIGGLLYNEQFF.

The J gene is TRBJ2-7, the V gene TRBV12-3 or TRBV12-4; TRBD2 aligns across 7 bases. V was clipped by 5 bases and J by 4 bases; unmatched bases: 8. The CDR3 loop spans 14 amino acids. Here the CDR3 DNA reads TGTGCCAGCAGTCCCGGGGCCGGGGGGTACGAGCAGTACTTC. Amino acids: CASSPGAGGYEQYF.

In its sample, this clonotype was seen many times. V gene TRBV10-3 combines with J gene TRBJ2-7; no reliable D call. The V and J ends lost 3 bases and 0 bases respectively, with 12 bases between them. This CDR3 comprises 15 residues. CDR1 is ENHRY, CDR2 SYGVKD, per germline. The CDR3 sequence is CAISDPDHSSYEQYF. The CDR3, as DNA: TGTGCCATCAGTGATCCGGACCATAGCTCCTACGAGCAGTACTTC.

This clonotype was observed a handful of times. The V call is TRBV3-1, the J call TRBJ1-6; D is unclear. The V end was cut by 9 bases, the J end by 0 bases, with 9 bases between. This CDR3 contains 14 residues. Germline V lookup: CDR1 LGHDT, CDR2 YNNKEL (reference sequence). CDR3 DNA: TGTGCCAGTGCGGGAAGCTCCTATAATTCACCCCTCCACTTT. Translating it yields CASAGSSYNSPLHF.

The chain couples TRBV27 to TRBJ2-3; 9 bases line up with TRBD2. The germline V gene encodes CDR1 MNHEY and CDR2 SMNVEV (reference sequence). The V gene end was trimmed by 7 bases and the J gene end by 1 base; junction bases not matched to a gene: 3. The CDR3 is made up of 14 amino acids. CDR3 bases: TGTGCCAGCACCCAGCGGGGGGGCACAGATACGCAGTATTTT. Encoded protein: CASTQRGGTDTQYF.

The rearrangement joins TRBV20-1 to TRBJ1-6; D unclear. The CDR3 runs 13 residues. Per the germline V gene, CDR1 is DFQATT and CDR2 is SNEGSKA (reference sequence). The V end was cut by 3 bases, the J end by 5 bases, with 8 bases between. CDR3 loop: CSARDGHNSPLHF. In nucleotides, the CDR3 is TGCAGTGCTAGGGACGGCCATAATTCACCCCTCCACTTT.

This clonotype has only a few counts. The rearrangement joins TRBV12-3 or TRBV12-4 to TRBJ2-7, with 7 bases lining up with TRBD1. Germline trimming cut 7 bases from V and 3 bases from J; bases unmatched to any gene: 9. The CDR3 is 14 amino acids. The CDR3 spells CASKRQGFNYEQYF. Written as DNA, the CDR3 is TGTGCCAGCAAAAGACAGGGCTTTAACTACGAGCAGTACTTC.

This clonotype was seen once. CDR3: CASSRQGASGVLGDTQYF. In DNA form, the CDR3 reads TGCGCCAGCAGCCGACAGGGTGCTAGCGGGGTTTTAGGAGATACGCAGTATTTT. The chain couples TRBV4-1 to TRBJ2-3; 9 bases are shared with TRBD2. V dropped 4 bases and J dropped 5; count of bases not matched to a gene: 16. Looked up from germline, CDR1 is MGHRA and CDR2 is YSYEKL. The CDR3 contains 18 residues.

This clonotype was picked up a small number of times. The chain carries TRBV7-2 and TRBJ2-3; no reliable D call. V lost 1 base, J lost 0 bases, and 8 bases lay in between. CDR1 SGHTA and CDR2 FQGNSA come from the germline V gene. The CDR3 is made up of 15 amino acids. CDR3 region: CASSLESGSTDTQYF. DNA for the CDR3: TGTGCCAGCAGCTTAGAATCCGGGAGCACAGATACGCAGTATTTT.

In its sample, this clonotype was seen many times. This chain connects TRBV9 to TRBJ1-1; D might be TRBD1 (6 bases). The V and J ends lost 0 bases and 0 bases respectively, with 15 bases between them. Germline CDR1 reads SGDLS; CDR2 reads YYNGEE. This CDR3 is built from 17 residues. The CDR3: CASSVAPWGAMNTEAFF. DNA for the CDR3: TGTGCCAGCAGCGTAGCCCCTTGGGGGGCCATGAACACTGAAGCTTTCTTT.

This clonotype was observed a few times. The chain has TRBV5-1 and TRBJ1-1; no firm D call. Germline V gene data show CDR1 as SGHRS and CDR2 as YFSETQ. The CDR3 contains 15 residues. Trimming took off 8 bases at V and 1 base at J, with 18 bases between the two ends. DNA for the CDR3: TGCGCCAGTTCGACCGGTAGATTAGGGAACACTGAAGCTTTCTTT. Protein: CASSTGRLGNTEAFF.

The CDR3 nucleotides are TGTGCCAGCAGTTATTACGCAAGGACGGAGACCCAGTACTTC. It encodes CASSYYARTETQYF. This chain connects TRBV7-2 to TRBJ2-5; D unresolved. There are 14 residues in the CDR3. CDR1 is SGHTA and CDR2 is FQGNSA in the germline V gene. V dropped 6 bases and J dropped 5 bases, with 16 bases sitting between them.

Ten or more counts support this clonotype. V gene TRBV7-2 combines with J gene TRBJ2-5; maybe TRBD2 (5 bases). V was cut by 1 base and J by 4 bases, with 7 bases left in between. Germline CDR1 reads SGHTA; CDR2 reads FQGNSA. This CDR3 contains 13 residues. The CDR3 coding sequence is TGTGCCAGCAGCTTAGGGGCGGGAGAGACCCAGTACTTC. Its translation: CASSLGAGETQYF.

The chain uses TRBV7-2 and TRBJ1-1; tentative D call: TRBD1 (5 bases). The germline gives CDR1 SGHTA, CDR2 FQGNSA. The germline V and J ends were trimmed by 2 bases and 6 bases, with 13 bases remaining between them. The CDR3 sequence is 14 residues long. CDR3 sequence: CASSLSLGGAEAFF. In DNA, the CDR3 is TGTGCCAGCAGCTTATCCCTGGGAGGGGCTGAAGCTTTCTTT.

The V gene is TRBV7-9, the J gene TRBJ2-3; TRBD1 might be the D (5 bases). CDR3 length equals 15 residues. Trimming cost V 5 bases and J 6 bases, with 18 bases left between them. The germline V gene encodes CDR1 SEHNR and CDR2 FQNEAQ (reference sequence). The CDR3 bases are TGTGCCAGCAGCCCGGTACAGGCCGACCCGGATACGCAGTATTTT. It codes for CASSPVQADPDTQYF.

The table lists this clonotype with a few counts. V is TRBV20-1 and J is TRBJ2-7; D is perhaps TRBD1 or TRBD2 (5 bases each). V was trimmed by 6 bases and J by 3 bases, leaving 15 bases between them. This CDR3 is built from 13 residues. Per germline, CDR1 DFQATT and CDR2 SNEGSKA (reference sequence). This CDR3 reads CSATPGPLYEQYV. The CDR3 DNA sequence: TGCAGTGCAACACCGGGACCCCTCTACGAGCAGTACGTC.

The DNA for the CDR3 is TGCAGTGCTATAGCCCCTGTGCCTCGGCATAATTCACCCCTCCACTTT. It encodes CSAIAPVPRHNSPLHF. The V and J genes are TRBV20-1 and TRBJ1-6; unclear D gene. Trimming pared 4 bases from V and 5 bases from J, leaving 18 bases between. The CDR3 has 16 residues. Germline V gene lookup returns CDR1 DFQATT and CDR2 SNEGSKA (reference sequence).

The rearrangement links TRBV20-1 to TRBJ2-7; D may be TRBD1 (6 bases). The germline gives CDR1 DFQATT, CDR2 SNEGSKA (reference sequence). The CDR3 consists of 13 residues. Trimming pared 4 bases from V and 3 bases from J, leaving 13 bases between. The CDR3 loop reads CSATQTGGYEQYV. CDR3 nucleotides: TGCAGTGCTACACAGACAGGAGGCTACGAGCAGTACGTC.

This clonotype turned up a few times. The V and J genes are TRBV29-1 and TRBJ1-3; D is ambiguous. Germline V CDR1 and CDR2: SQVTM, ANQGSEA. V gave up 7 bases and J gave up 4 bases, with 11 bases separating them. There are 12 residues in the CDR3. This chain's CDR3 is CSAGVQGNTIYF. Written as DNA, the CDR3 is TGCAGCGCTGGGGTCCAGGGAAACACCATATATTTT.

The rearrangement links TRBV7-2 to TRBJ2-1, with 9 bases identical to TRBD2. V gave up 3 bases and J gave up 2 bases; unmatched junction bases: 8. The CDR3 has 17 amino acids. The germline V gene has CDR1 SGHTA and CDR2 FQGNSA. The CDR3 sequence is CASSFPASGVTYNEQFF. Here the CDR3 DNA reads TGTGCCAGCAGCTTCCCGGCTAGCGGGGTTACCTACAATGAGCAGTTCTTC.

This clonotype was seen more than once but under ten times. The chain joins TRBV7-6 to TRBJ1-1, with TRBD1 matching over 7 bases. The CDR3 spans 15 residues. The V segment lost 4 bases and the J segment 4 bases; nucleotides outside the gene matches: 9. Germline V gene sequence: CDR1 SGHVS, CDR2 FNYEAQ. The CDR3 DNA reads TGTGCCAGCAGCTACCGACAGGGAGTGGGCACTGAAGCTTTCTTT. Amino acids: CASSYRQGVGTEAFF.

The table lists this clonotype with a few counts. This chain uses TRBV7-9 with TRBJ2-7; TRBD1 matches at 9 bases. The germline gives CDR1 SEHNR, CDR2 FQNEAQ (reference sequence). With V trimmed by 5 bases and J by 5 bases, 1 base remained unmatched. CDR3 length equals 12 residues. The CDR3 nucleotides are TGTGCCAGCAGCCGGACAGGGGACGAGCAGTACTTC. It is translated as CASSRTGDEQYF.

This clonotype was counted only a few times. The chain combines TRBV5-1 with TRBJ1-6; D uncertain. Trimming stripped 0 bases from V and 0 bases from J, with 10 bases between. CDR1 SGHRS and CDR2 YFSETQ come from the germline V gene. The CDR3 runs to 17 residues. CDR3 sequence (DNA): TGCGCCAGCAGCTTGGGAGCAGGTAGCTCCTATAATTCACCCCTCCACTTT. Protein sequence: CASSLGAGSSYNSPLHF.

This clonotype was recorded a few times. The rearrangement uses TRBV3-1 and TRBJ2-2, with D uncertain. Germline V lookup: CDR1 LGHDT, CDR2 YNNKEL (reference sequence). This CDR3 comprises 15 residues. Between the trimmed V and J ends, which lost 4 bases and 0 bases, there was a span of 9 bases. CDR3 residues: CASSPATSNTGELFF. In DNA form, the CDR3 reads TGTGCCAGCAGCCCCGCCACGTCGAACACCGGGGAGCTGTTTTTT. Variable domain in full (rest from reference TRBV3-1 and TRBJ2-2): DTAVSQTPKYLVTQMGNDKSIKCEQNLGHDTMYWYKQDSKKFLKIMFSYNNKELIINETVPNRFSPKSPDKAHLNLHINSLELGDSAVYFCASSPATSNTGELFFGEGSRLTVL.

In this sample, this clonotype turned up a few times. The chain combines TRBV20-1 with TRBJ2-3; D is perhaps TRBD2 (6 bases). Germline V gives CDR1 DFQATT, CDR2 SNEGSKA (reference sequence). The CDR3 contains 14 residues. V lost 1 base to trimming and J lost 8 bases, with 16 bases between them. This chain's CDR3 is CSARGGGPKSTQYF. In nucleotides, the CDR3 is TGCAGTGCTAGAGGAGGAGGGCCGAAGAGTACGCAGTATTTT.